These T cell receptor beta chains were read from a single sample in a study of T-cell memory formation after mild COVID-19. Each CDR3 protein gets one entry after TCRdb re-called the 5' RACE reads with MiXCR. The sample consists of approximately 430,000 distinct CDR3 sequences, 20% to 30% of them appearing once. The sample was PBMCs or a T cell subset sorted from them (not recorded which). These receptors all stem from an adult woman who had mild COVID-19 (a few samples of this study predate the infection). Cell type and time point are not known. Each CDR3 is given with its conserved first and last residue. The D gene is left open where the match is weak. Rows may omit the clone size; those that give it use once, few, many or a size class.

CDR3nt,CDR3aa,v_gene,j_gene,abundance,d_gene,len
TGCAGTGCTAGAGTGGGGACACGGATGGGCGAGCAGTACTTC,CSARVGTRMGEQYF,TRBV20-1,TRBJ2-7,few,.,14
TGCAGTGCCGTACTAGCGGGAGAAAATACGCAGTATTTT,CSAVLAGENTQYF,TRBV20-1,TRBJ2-3,.,TRBD2,13
TGTGCCAGCAGTCCCAAGGGGGGCGCATATGAAAAACTGTTTTTT,CASSPKGGAYEKLFF,TRBV12-3/TRBV12-4,TRBJ1-4,.,.,15
TGTGCCAGCAGTTTGAGTCCATCAAGGGCGATTCGCTCTGGGGCCAACGTCCTGACTTTC,CASSLSPSRAIRSGANVLTF,TRBV27,TRBJ2-6,few,.,20
TGTGCCAGCAGTTTCTACAGGGGGCCCGGGGAGCTGTTTTTT,CASSFYRGPGELFF,TRBV12-3/TRBV12-4,TRBJ2-2,few,TRBD1,14
TGTGCCAGCAGCGGGTTTGAGGCCCAGTACTTC,CASSGFEAQYF,TRBV11-2,TRBJ2-5,.,.,11
TGTGCCAGCAGCCAAGATCTTCGGACAGGAACTTCACCCCTCCACTTT,CASSQDLRTGTSPLHF,TRBV3-1,TRBJ1-6,.,TRBD1,16
TGCAGTGCTAGAGGACAGGGGGGAGAGACCCAGTACTTC,CSARGQGGETQYF,TRBV20-1,TRBJ2-5,.,TRBD1,13
TGCGCCAGCAGTCTACGGACAGGGAAAGACTCACCCCTCCACTTT,CASSLRTGKDSPLHF,TRBV5-1,TRBJ1-6,few,TRBD1,15
TGTGCCATCAGTCCAGGACAGGGCCTCAGCACAGATACGCAGTATTTT,CAISPGQGLSTDTQYF,TRBV10-3,TRBJ2-3,.,TRBD1,16
TGTGCCACCAGTGATTTGTGGACACCGAACACCGGGGAGCTGTTTTTT,CATSDLWTPNTGELFF,TRBV24-1,TRBJ2-2,few,.,16
TGTGCCAGCAGCTGGGCCGGGACAGGGAGCTACGAGCAGTACTTC,CASSWAGTGSYEQYF,TRBV5-6,TRBJ2-7,.,TRBD1,15
TGCGCCAGCAGCTTGGGGCGGGACGATACGCAGTATTTT,CASSLGRDDTQYF,TRBV5-1,TRBJ2-3,.,.,13
TGCAGTTCTCGACAGGGGTACACCGGGGAGCTGTTTTTT,CSSRQGYTGELFF,TRBV29-1,TRBJ2-2,few,TRBD1,13
TGTGCCACCCCCTCGCGCCGCGGAGCGTGGTTTTATAATTCACCCCTCCACTTT,CATPSRRGAWFYNSPLHF,TRBV15,TRBJ1-6,.,.,18
TGTGCCACCAGAGGGGGAGAGACCCAGTACTTC,CATRGGETQYF,TRBV24-1,TRBJ2-5,few,.,11
TGTGCCAGCAGTGACGACAGAGTTTATGGCTACACCTTC,CASSDDRVYGYTF,TRBV6-4,TRBJ1-2,.,.,13
TGTGCCAGCAGTCGTCGGCCGGGCACCGGGGAGCTGTTTTTT,CASSRRPGTGELFF,TRBV12-3/TRBV12-4,TRBJ2-2,.,.,14
TGTGCCAGTCACTTGGGACGAGGGAACACTGAAGCTTTCTTT,CASHLGRGNTEAFF,TRBV27,TRBJ1-1,few,.,14
TGTGCCAGCAGCTTAGAGGTCTTCCTGACAGGGAATGTTGGCACTGAAGCTTTCTTT,CASSLEVFLTGNVGTEAFF,TRBV11-2,TRBJ1-1,.,TRBD1,19
TGCAGCGTTGGAGATATGAACACTGAAGCTTTCTTT,CSVGDMNTEAFF,TRBV29-1,TRBJ1-1,.,.,12
TGTGCCAGCAGTATGGACAGGGTTGGGACAGATACGCAGTATTTT,CASSMDRVGTDTQYF,TRBV12-3/TRBV12-4,TRBJ2-3,.,TRBD1,15
TGTGCCAGCAGCACGGGACTAGCAAAGGGAGAGACCCAGTACTTC,CASSTGLAKGETQYF,TRBV7-2,TRBJ2-5,few,TRBD2,15
TGTGCCATCAGTGAGTCAATAGTAATCTCTGGAAACACCATATATTTT,CAISESIVISGNTIYF,TRBV10-3,TRBJ1-3,few,.,16
TGTGCCAGTACTTTCACGGGTTCGGAGACCCAGTACTTC,CASTFTGSETQYF,TRBV19,TRBJ2-5,few,.,13
TGCAGTGCTAGAGGGGGACTAGCGGGTCATGAGCAGTTCTTC,CSARGGLAGHEQFF,TRBV20-1,TRBJ2-1,.,TRBD2,14
TGTGCCAGCAGCGTTCCCCACAGGGGAGAAGAGACCCAGTACTTC,CASSVPHRGEETQYF,TRBV9,TRBJ2-5,.,TRBD1,15
TGCGCCAGCAGCCAATCACTGACCGGGAGGATCACCGGGGAGCTGTTTTTT,CASSQSLTGRITGELFF,TRBV4-3,TRBJ2-2,many,TRBD2,17
TGTGCCAGCAGTTTCCGTGGAAGTGGGACGCAAGAGCAGTTCTTC,CASSFRGSGTQEQFF,TRBV12-3/TRBV12-4,TRBJ2-1,.,.,15
TGCGCCAGCAGCAGCGGGACAGCAGCTAACTATGGCTACACCTTC,CASSSGTAANYGYTF,TRBV5-1,TRBJ1-2,many,TRBD1,15
TGTGCCAGCAGGCGTACAGGGGGCGAAGGAAAACTGTTTTTT,CASRRTGGEGKLFF,TRBV6-2/TRBV6-3,TRBJ1-4,few,TRBD1,14
TGTGCCACCAGCGGAAGGGCAGTCCGAAAGACCCAGTACTTC,CATSGRAVRKTQYF,TRBV24-1,TRBJ2-5,.,.,14
TGCAGCGTTGAAACCGGGAGGTTTAGGGAGACCCAGTACTTC,CSVETGRFRETQYF,TRBV29-1,TRBJ2-5,once,TRBD2,14
TGTGCCAGCAGCTTAACGGGGGTTGATTCCACCTTC,CASSLTGVDSTF,TRBV7-2,TRBJ1-2,few,.,12
TGTGCCAGCAGTTTTAGGTTCGTTTGGTTATCCCACTCTGGGGCCAACGTCCTGACTTTC,CASSFRFVWLSHSGANVLTF,TRBV6-2/TRBV6-3,TRBJ2-6,.,.,20
TGTGCCAGCAGTGACTCGTCGCCTGGCAGGGTGCCGGGTCACGAGCAGTACTTC,CASSDSSPGRVPGHEQYF,TRBV6-4,TRBJ2-7,.,.,18
TGTGCCAGCAGTTTACTGGGGGGAAGCTACGAGCAGTACTTC,CASSLLGGSYEQYF,TRBV27,TRBJ2-7,.,.,14
TGTGCCAGCAGCTTTCGCTCTTCTGTTATCGGCAGCTTAAACACTGAAGCTTTCTTT,CASSFRSSVIGSLNTEAFF,TRBV5-5,TRBJ1-1,.,.,19
TGCGCCAGCAGCTTAGTACCCTCCGACTCCTACAATGAGCAGTTCTTC,CASSLVPSDSYNEQFF,TRBV5-1,TRBJ2-1,few,.,16
TGTGCCAGCCGGTCGCAGGGGAACACTGAAGCTTTCTTT,CASRSQGNTEAFF,TRBV28,TRBJ1-1,.,.,13
TGTGCCAGCAGCAGACAGGGGACCCAAGAGACCCAGTACTTC,CASSRQGTQETQYF,TRBV7-9,TRBJ2-5,.,TRBD1,14
TGTGCCAGCAGCTTTCGAGGACAGTCCTTCTCTGGGGCCAACGTCCTGACTTTC,CASSFRGQSFSGANVLTF,TRBV7-2,TRBJ2-6,.,.,18
TGCAGCGTCGTAAGCTCCTACGAGCAGTACTTC,CSVVSSYEQYF,TRBV29-1,TRBJ2-7,few,.,11
TGTGCCACCACAGAGTTGGGAGACTCCTACAATGAGCAGTTCTTC,CATTELGDSYNEQFF,TRBV15,TRBJ2-1,few,.,15
TGTGCCAGCAGCTTAAGGGTGGGGACAGCCACCTACGATGAGCAGTTCTTC,CASSLRVGTATYDEQFF,TRBV7-2,TRBJ2-1,few,TRBD1,17
TGTGCCAGCAGCTTTGGAACGGGCACCGGGGAGCTGTTTTTT,CASSFGTGTGELFF,TRBV7-6,TRBJ2-2,.,.,14
TGCAGTGCTAGAGATCCACGCCTAGCGGGAGAGGACTCCTACGAGCAGTACTTC,CSARDPRLAGEDSYEQYF,TRBV20-1,TRBJ2-7,.,TRBD2,18
TGCGCCAGCAGCCGGAGGGGACAGGGTCATCTTAGCACAGATACGCAGTATTTT,CASSRRGQGHLSTDTQYF,TRBV5-1,TRBJ2-3,.,TRBD1,18
TGTGCCAGCGGTGGGCATATAGATACGCAGTATTTT,CASGGHIDTQYF,TRBV7-2,TRBJ2-3,few,.,12
TGTGCCATCAGTCGCGGGGGGGCCATTCAAGAGACCCAGTACTTC,CAISRGGAIQETQYF,TRBV10-3,TRBJ2-5,few,TRBD2,15
TGTGCCAGCAGCTTGGGACCTCAGCCCCAGCATTTT,CASSLGPQPQHF,TRBV5-6,TRBJ1-5,.,.,12
TGCGCCAGCAGCTGGACCGGGACAGGCGGCACAGATACGCAGTATTTT,CASSWTGTGGTDTQYF,TRBV5-1,TRBJ2-3,few,TRBD1,16
TGTGCCAGCAGTGCTCGGGACAGGGGGGACGAGCAGTACTTC,CASSARDRGDEQYF,TRBV12-3/TRBV12-4,TRBJ2-7,.,TRBD1,14